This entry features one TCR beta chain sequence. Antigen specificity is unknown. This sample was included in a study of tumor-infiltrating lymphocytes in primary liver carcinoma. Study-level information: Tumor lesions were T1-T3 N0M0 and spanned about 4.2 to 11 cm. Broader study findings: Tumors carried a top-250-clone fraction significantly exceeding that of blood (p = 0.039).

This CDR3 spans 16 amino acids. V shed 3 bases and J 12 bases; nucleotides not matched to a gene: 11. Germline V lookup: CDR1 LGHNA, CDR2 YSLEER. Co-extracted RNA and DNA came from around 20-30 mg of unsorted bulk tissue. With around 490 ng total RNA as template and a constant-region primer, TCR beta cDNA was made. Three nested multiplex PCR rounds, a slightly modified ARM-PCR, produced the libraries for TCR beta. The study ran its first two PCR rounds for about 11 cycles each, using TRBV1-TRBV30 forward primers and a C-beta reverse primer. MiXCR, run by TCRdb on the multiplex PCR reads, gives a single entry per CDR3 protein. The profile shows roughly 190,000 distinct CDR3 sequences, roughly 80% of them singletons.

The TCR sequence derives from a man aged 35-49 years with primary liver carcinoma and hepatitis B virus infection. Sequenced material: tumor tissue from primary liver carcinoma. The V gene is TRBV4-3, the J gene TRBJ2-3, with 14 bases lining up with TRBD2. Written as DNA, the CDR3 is TGCGCCAGCAGCCAGGGACTAGCGGGAGTGGTGGATATACAGTATTTT. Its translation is CASSQGLAGVVDIQYF.